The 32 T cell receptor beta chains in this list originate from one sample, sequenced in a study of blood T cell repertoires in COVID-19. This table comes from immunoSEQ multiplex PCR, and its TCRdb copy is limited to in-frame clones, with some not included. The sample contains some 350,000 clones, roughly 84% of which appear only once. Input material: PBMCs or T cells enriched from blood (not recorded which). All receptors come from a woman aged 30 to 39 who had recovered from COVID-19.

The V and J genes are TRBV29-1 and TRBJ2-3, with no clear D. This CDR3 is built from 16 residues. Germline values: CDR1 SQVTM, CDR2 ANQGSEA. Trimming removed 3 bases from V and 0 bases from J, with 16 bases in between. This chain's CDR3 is CSVELLGWASTDTQYF. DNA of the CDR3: TGCAGCGTTGAGCTGTTAGGTTGGGCTAGCACAGATACGCAGTATTTT.

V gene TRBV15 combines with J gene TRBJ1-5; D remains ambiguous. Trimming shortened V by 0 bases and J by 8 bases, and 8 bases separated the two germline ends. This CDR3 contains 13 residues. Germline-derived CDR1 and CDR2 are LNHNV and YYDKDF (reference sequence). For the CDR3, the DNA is TGTGCCACCAGCAGAGATATTACTGAGCCCCAGCATTTT. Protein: CATSRDITEPQHF.

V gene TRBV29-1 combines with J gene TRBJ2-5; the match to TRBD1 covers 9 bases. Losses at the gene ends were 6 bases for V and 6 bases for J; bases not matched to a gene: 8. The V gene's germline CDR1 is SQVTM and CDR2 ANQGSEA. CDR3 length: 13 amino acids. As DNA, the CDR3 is TGCAGCGTAGCGGGACAGGGAGGGCAGACCCAGTACTTC. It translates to CSVAGQGGQTQYF.

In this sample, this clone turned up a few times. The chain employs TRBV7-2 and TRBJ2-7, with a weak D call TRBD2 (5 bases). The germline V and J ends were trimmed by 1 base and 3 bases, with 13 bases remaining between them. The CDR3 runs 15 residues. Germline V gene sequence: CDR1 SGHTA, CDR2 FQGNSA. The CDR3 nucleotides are TGTGCCAGCAGCTTAGGGGTTACGGGGATCTACGAGCAGTACTTC. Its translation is CASSLGVTGIYEQYF.

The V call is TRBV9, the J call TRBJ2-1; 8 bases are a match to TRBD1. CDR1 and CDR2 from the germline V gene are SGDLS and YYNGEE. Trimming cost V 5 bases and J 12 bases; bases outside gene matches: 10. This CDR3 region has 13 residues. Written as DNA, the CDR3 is TGTGCCAGCAGGGGACATGACAGGGGAGGGCAGTTCTTC. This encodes CASRGHDRGGQFF.

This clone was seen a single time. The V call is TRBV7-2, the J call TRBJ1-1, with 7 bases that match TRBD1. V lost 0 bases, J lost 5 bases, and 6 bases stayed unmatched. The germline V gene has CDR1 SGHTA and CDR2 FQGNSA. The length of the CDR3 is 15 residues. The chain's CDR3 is CASSLAGGAGTEAFF. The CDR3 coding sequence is TGTGCCAGCAGCTTAGCAGGGGGCGCGGGTACTGAAGCTTTCTTT.

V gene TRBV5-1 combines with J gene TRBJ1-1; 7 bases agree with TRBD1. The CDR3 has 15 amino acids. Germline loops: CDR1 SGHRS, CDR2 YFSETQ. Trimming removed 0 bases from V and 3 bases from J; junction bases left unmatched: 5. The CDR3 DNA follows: TGCGCCAGCAGCTTGGGGAACAGGGGTTACACTGAAGCTTTCTTT. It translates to CASSLGNRGYTEAFF.

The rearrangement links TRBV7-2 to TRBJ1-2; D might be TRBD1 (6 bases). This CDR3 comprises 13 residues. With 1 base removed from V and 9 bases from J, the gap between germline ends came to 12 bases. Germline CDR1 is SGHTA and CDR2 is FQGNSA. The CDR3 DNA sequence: TGTGCCAGCAGCTTAGGGGGTACAGGGAGCTACACCTTC. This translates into CASSLGGTGSYTF.

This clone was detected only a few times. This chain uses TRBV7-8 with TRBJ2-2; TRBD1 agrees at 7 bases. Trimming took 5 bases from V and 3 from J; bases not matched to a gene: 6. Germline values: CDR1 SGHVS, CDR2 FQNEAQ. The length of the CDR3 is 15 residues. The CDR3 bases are TGTGCCAGCAGCCCACAGGGGCAGCACACCGGGGAGCTGTTTTTT. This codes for CASSPQGQHTGELFF.

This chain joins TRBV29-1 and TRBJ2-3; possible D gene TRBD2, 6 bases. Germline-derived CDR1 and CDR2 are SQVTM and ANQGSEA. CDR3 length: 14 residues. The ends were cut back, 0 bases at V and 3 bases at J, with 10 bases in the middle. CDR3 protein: CSVEDEGRTDTQYF. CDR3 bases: TGCAGCGTTGAAGATGAGGGGAGGACAGATACGCAGTATTTT.

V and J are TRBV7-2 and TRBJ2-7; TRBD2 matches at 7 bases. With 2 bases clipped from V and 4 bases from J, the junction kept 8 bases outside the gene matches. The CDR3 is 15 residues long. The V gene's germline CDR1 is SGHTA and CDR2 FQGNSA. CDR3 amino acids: CASSLQTGEGYEQYF. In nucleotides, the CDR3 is TGTGCCAGCAGCTTACAAACCGGGGAGGGGTACGAGCAGTACTTC.

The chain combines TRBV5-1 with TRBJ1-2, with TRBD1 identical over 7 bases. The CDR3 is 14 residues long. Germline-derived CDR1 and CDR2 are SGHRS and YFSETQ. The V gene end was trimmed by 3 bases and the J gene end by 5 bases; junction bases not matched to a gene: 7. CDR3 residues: CASSSITGAYGYTF. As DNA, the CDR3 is TGCGCCAGCAGCTCAATTACAGGGGCTTATGGCTACACCTTC. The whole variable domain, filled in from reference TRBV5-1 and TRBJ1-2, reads KAGVTQTPRYLIKTRGQQVTLSCSPISGHRSVSWYQQTPGQGLQFLFEYFSETQRNKGNFPGRFSGRQFSNSRSEMNVSTLELGDSALYLCASSSITGAYGYTFGSGTRLTVV.

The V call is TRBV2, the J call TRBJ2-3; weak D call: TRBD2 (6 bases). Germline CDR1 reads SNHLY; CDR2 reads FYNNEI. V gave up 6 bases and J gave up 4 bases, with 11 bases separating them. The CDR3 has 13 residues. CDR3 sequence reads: CASRTSAADTQYF. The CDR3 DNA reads TGTGCCAGCAGGACTAGTGCGGCAGATACGCAGTATTTT.

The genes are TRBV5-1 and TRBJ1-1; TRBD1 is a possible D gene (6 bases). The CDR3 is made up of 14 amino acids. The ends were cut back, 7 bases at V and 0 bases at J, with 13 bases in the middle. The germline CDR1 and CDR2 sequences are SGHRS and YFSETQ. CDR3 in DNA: TGCGCCAGCTCTGCGACAGGAATGAACACTGAAGCTTTCTTT. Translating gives CASSATGMNTEAFF. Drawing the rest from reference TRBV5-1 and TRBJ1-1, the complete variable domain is KAGVTQTPRYLIKTRGQQVTLSCSPISGHRSVSWYQQTPGQGLQFLFEYFSETQRNKGNFPGRFSGRQFSNSRSEMNVSTLELGDSALYLCASSATGMNTEAFFGQGTRLTVV.

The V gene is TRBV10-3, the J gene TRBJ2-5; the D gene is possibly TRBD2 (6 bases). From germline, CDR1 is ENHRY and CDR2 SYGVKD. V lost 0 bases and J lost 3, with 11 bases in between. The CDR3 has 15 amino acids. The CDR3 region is CAISESLKREETQYF. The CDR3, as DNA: TGTGCCATCAGTGAGTCCCTAAAGCGGGAAGAGACCCAGTACTTC.

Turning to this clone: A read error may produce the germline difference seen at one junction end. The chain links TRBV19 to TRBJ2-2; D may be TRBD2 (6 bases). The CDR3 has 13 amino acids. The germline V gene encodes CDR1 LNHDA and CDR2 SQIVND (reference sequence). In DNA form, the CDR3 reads TGTGCCAGTAGTCTAGAACTAGCATTGGAGCTGTTTTTT. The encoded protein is CASSLELALELFF.

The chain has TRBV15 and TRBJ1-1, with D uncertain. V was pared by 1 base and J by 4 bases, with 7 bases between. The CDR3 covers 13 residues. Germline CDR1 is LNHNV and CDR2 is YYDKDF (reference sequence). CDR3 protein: CATSRGFGTEAFF. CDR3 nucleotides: TGTGCCACCAGCAGAGGGTTCGGCACTGAAGCTTTCTTT.

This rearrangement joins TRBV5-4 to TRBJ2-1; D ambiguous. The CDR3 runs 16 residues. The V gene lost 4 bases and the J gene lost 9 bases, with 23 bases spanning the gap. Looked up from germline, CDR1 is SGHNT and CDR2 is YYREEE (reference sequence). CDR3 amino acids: CASSPGSLAPPGEQFF. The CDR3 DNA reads TGTGCCAGCAGCCCGGGTAGCCTCGCGCCACCGGGTGAGCAGTTCTTC.

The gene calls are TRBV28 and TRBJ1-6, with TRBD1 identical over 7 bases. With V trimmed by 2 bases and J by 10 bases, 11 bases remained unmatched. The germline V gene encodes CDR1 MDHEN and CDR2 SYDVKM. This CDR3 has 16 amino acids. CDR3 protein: CASSLPTGSWQSPLHF. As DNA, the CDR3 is TGTGCCAGCAGTTTACCGACAGGGTCGTGGCAGTCACCCCTCCACTTT.

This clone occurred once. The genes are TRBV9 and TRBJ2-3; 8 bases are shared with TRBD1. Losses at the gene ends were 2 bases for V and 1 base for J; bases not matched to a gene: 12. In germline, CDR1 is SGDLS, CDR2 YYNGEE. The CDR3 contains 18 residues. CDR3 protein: CASSVDPPLTGGTDTQYF. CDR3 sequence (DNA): TGTGCCAGCAGCGTCGACCCACCCTTGACAGGGGGCACAGATACGCAGTATTTT.

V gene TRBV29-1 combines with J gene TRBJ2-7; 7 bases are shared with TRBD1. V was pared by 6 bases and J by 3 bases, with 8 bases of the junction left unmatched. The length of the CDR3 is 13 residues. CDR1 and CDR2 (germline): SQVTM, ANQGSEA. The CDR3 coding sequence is TGCAGCGTCGAAACAGGGGTCGGCTACGAGCAGTACTTC. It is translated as CSVETGVGYEQYF.

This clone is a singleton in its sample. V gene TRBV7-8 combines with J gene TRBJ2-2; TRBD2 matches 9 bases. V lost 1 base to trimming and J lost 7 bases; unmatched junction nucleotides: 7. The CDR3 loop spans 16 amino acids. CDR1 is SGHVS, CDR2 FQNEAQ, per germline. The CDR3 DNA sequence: TGTGCCAGCAGCTTAGGGTTAGCGGGAGTGGTCGGGGAGCTGTTTTTT. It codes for CASSLGLAGVVGELFF.

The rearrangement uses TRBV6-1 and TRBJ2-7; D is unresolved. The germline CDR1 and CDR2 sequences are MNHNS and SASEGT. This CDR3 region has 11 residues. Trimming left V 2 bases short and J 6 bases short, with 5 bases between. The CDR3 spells CASSEFSEQYF. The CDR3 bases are TGTGCCAGCAGTGAATTTAGCGAGCAGTACTTC.

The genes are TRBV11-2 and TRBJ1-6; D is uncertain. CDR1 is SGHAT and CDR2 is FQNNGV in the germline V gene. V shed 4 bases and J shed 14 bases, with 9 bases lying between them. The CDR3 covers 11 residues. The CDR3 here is CASSSGLSLHF. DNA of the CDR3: TGTGCCAGCAGCTCGGGATTATCCCTCCACTTT.

CDR3 in amino acids: CASSKPGQGHYGYTF. As DNA, the CDR3 is TGTGCCAGCAGTAAACCGGGACAGGGACACTATGGCTACACCTTC. The chain combines TRBV6-5 with TRBJ1-2; 9 nucleotides align to TRBD1. This CDR3 is 15 amino acids long. Germline V gene data show CDR1 as MNHEY and CDR2 as SVGAGI. The V and J ends lost 5 bases and 3 bases, in that order; junction bases with no gene match: 7.

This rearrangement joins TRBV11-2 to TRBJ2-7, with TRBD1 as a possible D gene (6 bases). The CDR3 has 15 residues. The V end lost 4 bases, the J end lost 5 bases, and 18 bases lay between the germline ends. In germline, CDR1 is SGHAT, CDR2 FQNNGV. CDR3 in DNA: TGTGCCAGCAGCTCTATTCCCCAGGGGATCAACGAGCAGTACTTC. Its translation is CASSSIPQGINEQYF.

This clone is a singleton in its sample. CDR3 in amino acids: CSAYSNSPLHF. In DNA form, the CDR3 reads TGCAGTGCTTACAGCAATTCACCCCTCCACTTT. The chain joins TRBV20-1 to TRBJ1-6; no clear D. Germline values: CDR1 DFQATT, CDR2 SNEGSKA (reference sequence). This CDR3 contains 11 residues. The V end lost 5 bases, the J end lost 7 bases, and 6 bases lay between the germline ends.

The CDR3: CASSSSSGQGHKKVSYEQYF. The CDR3 DNA is TGTGCCAGCAGTTCGTCTTCGGGACAGGGCCATAAGAAAGTATCGTACGAGCAGTACTTC. This chain joins TRBV27 and TRBJ2-7; 9 bases are a match to TRBD1. Germline V gene data show CDR1 as MNHEY and CDR2 as SMNVEV (reference sequence). The CDR3 totals 20 residues. The J segment lost 4 bases and the V segment lost 4 bases, leaving 23 bases of the junction unmatched.

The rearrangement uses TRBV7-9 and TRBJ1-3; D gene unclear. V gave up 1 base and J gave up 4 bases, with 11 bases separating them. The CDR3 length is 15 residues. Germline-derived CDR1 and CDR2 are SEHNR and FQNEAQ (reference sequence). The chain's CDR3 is CASSLGLWPGNTIYF. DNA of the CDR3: TGTGCCAGCAGCTTAGGGTTGTGGCCCGGAAACACCATATATTTT. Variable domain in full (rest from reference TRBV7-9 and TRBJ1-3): DTGVSQNPRHKITKRGQNVTFRCDPISEHNRLYWYRQTLGQGPEFLTYFQNEAQLEKSRLLSDRFSAERPKGSFSTLEIQRTEQGDSAMYLCASSLGLWPGNTIYFGEGSWLTVV.

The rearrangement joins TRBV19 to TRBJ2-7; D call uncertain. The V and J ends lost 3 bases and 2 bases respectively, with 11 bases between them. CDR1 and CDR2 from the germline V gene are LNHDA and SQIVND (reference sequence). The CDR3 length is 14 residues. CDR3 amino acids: CASSIRGRAYEQYF. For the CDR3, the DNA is TGTGCCAGTAGTATTCGAGGCAGAGCCTACGAGCAGTACTTC.

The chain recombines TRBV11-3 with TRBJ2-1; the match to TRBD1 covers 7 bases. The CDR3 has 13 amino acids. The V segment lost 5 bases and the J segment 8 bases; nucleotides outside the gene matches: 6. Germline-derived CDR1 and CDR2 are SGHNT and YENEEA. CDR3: CASSPTGLDEQFF. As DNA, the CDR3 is TGTGCCAGCAGCCCGACAGGGTTGGATGAGCAGTTCTTC.

The CDR3 bases are TGTGCCAGCAGCTTCTCAGGGCCTGAAGCTTTCTTT. Translated: CASSFSGPEAFF. J is TRBJ1-1 and V is TRBV5-8, with D possibly matching TRBD1 (5 bases). With 2 bases removed from V and 6 bases from J, the gap between germline ends came to 8 bases. CDR3 length equals 12 residues. Germline V gene lookup returns CDR1 SGHTS and CDR2 YDEGEE.